Below, 6 T cell receptor beta chains from the same sample are listed, as sequenced in a study of T cells in localized non-small cell lung cancer. Clones were sequenced by immunoSEQ multiplex PCR, and TCRdb holds only the in-frame ones, with some missing. This sample carries approximately 4,600 clones, about 34% of them seen once, and the ten largest clones take approximately 19%. The source was lung tumor tissue, collected before any cancer treatment. Receptors were obtained from a man aged 40 to 70 with stage II squamous cell lung carcinoma.

Within the sample, this clone is medium-sized. The gene calls are TRBV11-3 and TRBJ2-2; the D is unclear. In germline, CDR1 is SGHNT, CDR2 YENEEA. Trimming removed 0 bases from V and 4 bases from J, with 6 bases in between. The CDR3 extends over 14 amino acids. CDR3 region: CASSLDSSTGELFF. CDR3 DNA: TGTGCCAGCAGCTTAGATTCTTCCACCGGGGAGCTGTTTTTT.

The chain is built from TRBV4-1 and TRBJ1-4; 7 nucleotides align to TRBD1. Germline trimming cut 1 base from V and 6 bases from J; bases unmatched to any gene: 8. The CDR3 sequence is 16 residues long. In germline, CDR1 is MGHRA, CDR2 YSYEKL. The DNA of the CDR3 is TGCGCCAGCAGCCAAGGAAGGGGGCTAAATGATGAAAAACTGTTTTTT. This encodes CASSQGRGLNDEKLFF.

V is TRBV6-8 and J is TRBJ1-2, with 9 bases aligning to TRBD1. V trimming: 3 bases; J trimming: 11 bases; junction bases outside the gene matches: 7. In germline, CDR1 is MNHGY, CDR2 SAAAGT. The CDR3 is made up of 13 amino acids. Here the CDR3 reads CASSYQQGAGYTF. The CDR3 DNA follows: TGTGCCAGCAGTTATCAACAGGGGGCGGGGTACACCTTC.

V gene TRBV11-3 combines with J gene TRBJ2-1; D not certain. Germline V lookup: CDR1 SGHNT, CDR2 YENEEA. The CDR3 sequence is 14 residues long. V shed 5 bases and J shed 2 bases, with 10 bases lying between them. CDR3 loop: CASSPPQTYNEQFF. DNA for the CDR3: TGTGCCAGCAGCCCCCCCCAAACCTACAATGAGCAGTTCTTC.

This clone is classed as medium-sized (0.01 to 0.1%). The chain joins TRBV9 to TRBJ2-7; no clear D. The CDR3 has 16 residues. Germline CDR1 reads SGDLS; CDR2 reads YYNGEE. Trimming took off 4 bases at V and 2 bases at J, with 19 bases between the two ends. This CDR3 is CASSLAWPNETYEQYF. CDR3 coding DNA: TGTGCCAGCAGCTTAGCCTGGCCGAACGAAACCTACGAGCAGTACTTC.

The chain joins TRBV11-3 to TRBJ1-2; 7 bases match TRBD1. The CDR3 is 16 amino acids. The germline CDR1 and CDR2 sequences are SGHNT and YENEEA. V gave up 3 bases and J gave up 5 bases; unmatched junction bases: 12. In DNA form, the CDR3 reads TGTGCCAGCAGCTTCGTTCCCCGACAGGGCGGGTATGGCTACACCTTC. It encodes CASSFVPRQGGYGYTF.